The 14 T cell receptor beta chains below were found in one sample sequenced in a study of cytomegalovirus exposure and HLA in healthy donors. A multiplex PCR was run with 60 Vbeta primers and 13 Jbeta primers. The method was immunoSEQ multiplex PCR; TCRdb's version includes in-frame clones alone and lacks a portion of them. The repertoire table contains about 140,000 clones. Specimen: PBMCs. These receptors were collected from a man aged 35 to 55 in good health and CMV-seronegative.

The V and J genes are TRBV18 and TRBJ1-3; maybe TRBD1 (5 bases). Germline values: CDR1 KGHSH, CDR2 LQKENI. Between the trimmed V and J ends, which lost 6 bases and 9 bases, there was a span of 15 bases. The CDR3 sequence is 13 residues long. The CDR3 sequence is CASSTGGASTIYF. The CDR3 DNA is TGTGCCAGCTCGACCGGAGGGGCCAGCACCATATATTTT.

The chain has TRBV5-1 and TRBJ1-5; D uncertain. From germline, CDR1 is SGHRS and CDR2 YFSETQ. V was pared by 0 bases and J by 7 bases, with 5 bases between. The CDR3 has 12 amino acids. The chain's CDR3 is CASSLERQPQHF. CDR3 nucleotide sequence: TGCGCCAGCAGCTTGGAGAGGCAGCCCCAGCATTTT.

This chain links TRBV6-5 with TRBJ2-7, with 9 bases identical to TRBD1. Germline CDR1 MNHEY, CDR2 SVGAGI. This CDR3 has 14 amino acids. J gave up 6 bases and V 5 bases, and 8 bases lay outside the gene matches. CDR3 DNA sequence: TGTGCCAGCAGTCTATTAAGACAGGGGGGCGAGCAGTACTTC. It encodes CASSLLRQGGEQYF.

The V and J genes are TRBV28 and TRBJ2-6, with D hard to call. V lost 6 bases, J lost 1 base, and 10 bases lay in between. The CDR3 covers 15 residues. Germline-derived CDR1 and CDR2 are MDHEN and SYDVKM. The CDR3 DNA is TGTGCCAGCAGCCCCCCAGTGTCTGGGGCCAACGTCCTGACTTTC. Translating it yields CASSPPVSGANVLTF. Variable domain in full (rest from reference TRBV28 and TRBJ2-6): DVKVTQSSRYLVKRTGEKVFLECVQDMDHENMFWYRQDPGLGLRLIYFSYDVKMKEKGDIPEGYSVSREKKERFSLILESASTNQTSMYLCASSPPVSGANVLTFGAGSRLTVL.

The chain is built from TRBV9 and TRBJ2-3, with D perhaps matching TRBD2 (5 bases). The CDR3 consists of 13 residues. Trimming left V 0 bases short and J 6 bases short, with 8 bases between. Germline values: CDR1 SGDLS, CDR2 YYNGEE. CDR3 region: CASSVDTGDTQYF. CDR3 nucleotide sequence: TGTGCCAGCAGCGTAGATACGGGGGATACGCAGTATTTT.

The chain recombines TRBV20-1 with TRBJ2-1, with unresolved D. V shed 3 bases and J shed 10 bases, with 7 bases lying between them. CDR1 and CDR2 (germline): DFQATT, SNEGSKA (reference sequence). This CDR3 comprises 10 residues. DNA of the CDR3: TGCAGTGCTAGCGCCGCGGAGCAGTTCTTC. Its protein is CSASAAEQFF.

The chain couples TRBV6-5 to TRBJ1-2; D is unresolved. Trimming pared 6 bases from V and 2 bases from J, leaving 13 bases between. Germline lookup yields CDR1 MNHEY and CDR2 SVGAGI. The CDR3 extends over 14 amino acids. This chain's CDR3 is CASSSRGLNYGYTF. The CDR3, as DNA: TGTGCCAGCAGCTCCCGGGGTCTCAACTATGGCTACACCTTC.

The chain uses TRBV9 and TRBJ1-2; TRBD1 aligns across 10 bases. The germline CDR1 and CDR2 sequences are SGDLS and YYNGEE. The CDR3 loop spans 16 amino acids. The junction had 5 bases not matched to a gene; V was cut back by 0 bases and J by 3 bases. The CDR3 is CASSVDGQGEDYGYTF. The CDR3 DNA reads TGTGCCAGCAGCGTAGATGGACAGGGGGAGGACTATGGCTACACCTTC.

The rearrangement uses TRBV27 and TRBJ2-7, with 10 bases identical to TRBD2. Germline CDR1 is MNHEY and CDR2 is SMNVEV (reference sequence). J was trimmed by 4 bases and V by 5 bases; bases with no gene match: 5. This CDR3 spans 14 amino acids. The CDR3 DNA reads TGTGCCAGCAGTACGACTAGCGGGCCTTACGAGCAGTACTTC. Protein: CASSTTSGPYEQYF.

This chain connects TRBV18 to TRBJ1-6, with 10 bases lining up with TRBD1. V lost 6 bases, J lost 7 bases, and 6 bases stayed unmatched. Looked up from germline, CDR1 is KGHSH and CDR2 is LQKENI. The CDR3 has 15 amino acids. This CDR3 reads CASSPDRGANSPLHF. In DNA form, the CDR3 reads TGTGCCAGCTCCCCGGACAGGGGGGCAAATTCACCCCTCCACTTT.

V usage is TRBV5-1 and J usage is TRBJ2-7; no reliable D call. Between the trimmed V and J ends, which lost 0 bases and 5 bases, there was a span of 3 bases. Germline V gene data show CDR1 as SGHRS and CDR2 as YFSETQ. The CDR3 loop spans 11 amino acids. CDR3 in DNA: TGCGCCAGCAGCTTGGAGCACGAGCAGTACTTC. It specifies CASSLEHEQYF.

V and J are TRBV14 and TRBJ2-5; TRBD1 matches 10 bases. The end of the DNA aligns better with TRBJ2-7, so the J call may be wrong. The germline V gene has CDR1 SGHDN and CDR2 FVKESK. The CDR3 is made up of 13 amino acids. CDR3 region: CASTRDRGDEQYF. In DNA form, the CDR3 reads TGTGCCAGCACCCGGGACAGGGGCGACGAGCAGTACTTC.

The chain recombines TRBV10-3 with TRBJ2-3, with unresolved D. The CDR3 consists of 14 residues. Germline V gene lookup returns CDR1 ENHRY and CDR2 SYGVKD. V was cut by 6 bases and J by 0 bases, with 10 bases left in between. The CDR3 region is CAIRGAFSTDTQYF. In DNA, the CDR3 is TGTGCCATCAGAGGAGCTTTTAGCACAGATACGCAGTATTTT.

The chain carries TRBV27 and TRBJ2-7; TRBD2 might be the D (6 bases). Trimming pared 4 bases from V and 3 bases from J, leaving 13 bases between. Per germline, CDR1 MNHEY and CDR2 SMNVEV (reference sequence). The CDR3 spans 14 residues. Written as DNA, the CDR3 is TGTGCCAGCAGTTACACCGGGAGCTACTACGAGCAGTACTTC. Translated: CASSYTGSYYEQYF.